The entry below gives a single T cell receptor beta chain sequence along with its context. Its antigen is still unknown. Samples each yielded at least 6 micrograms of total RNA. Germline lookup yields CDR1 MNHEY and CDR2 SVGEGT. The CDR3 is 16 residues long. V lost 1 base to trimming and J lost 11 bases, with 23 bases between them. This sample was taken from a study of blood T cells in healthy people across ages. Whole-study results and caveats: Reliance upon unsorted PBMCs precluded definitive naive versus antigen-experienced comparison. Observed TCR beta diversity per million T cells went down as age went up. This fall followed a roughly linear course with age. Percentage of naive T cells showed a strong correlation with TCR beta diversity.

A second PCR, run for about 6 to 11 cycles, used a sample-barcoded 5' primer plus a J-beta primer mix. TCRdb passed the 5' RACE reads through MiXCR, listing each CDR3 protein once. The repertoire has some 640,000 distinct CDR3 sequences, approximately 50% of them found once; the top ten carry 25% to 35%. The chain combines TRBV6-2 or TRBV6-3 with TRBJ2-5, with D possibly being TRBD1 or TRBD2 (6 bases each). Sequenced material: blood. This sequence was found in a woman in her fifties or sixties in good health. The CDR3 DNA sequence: TGTGCCAGCAGTTACTTCAAGGGGGGTTTGAACAATGAGCAGTACTTC. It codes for CASSYFKGGLNNEQYF.